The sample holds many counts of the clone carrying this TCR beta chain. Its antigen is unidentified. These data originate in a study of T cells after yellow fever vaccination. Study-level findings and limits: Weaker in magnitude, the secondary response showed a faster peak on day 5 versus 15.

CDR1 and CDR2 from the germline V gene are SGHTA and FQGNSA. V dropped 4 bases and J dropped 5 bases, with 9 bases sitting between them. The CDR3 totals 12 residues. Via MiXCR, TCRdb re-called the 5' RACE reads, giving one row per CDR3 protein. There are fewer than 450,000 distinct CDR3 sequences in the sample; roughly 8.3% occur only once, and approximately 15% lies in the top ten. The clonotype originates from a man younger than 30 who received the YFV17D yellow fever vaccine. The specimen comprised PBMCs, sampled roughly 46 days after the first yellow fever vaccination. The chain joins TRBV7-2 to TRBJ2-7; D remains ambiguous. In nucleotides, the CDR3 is TGTGCCAGCAGCTCCGGGTTTGACGAGCAGTACTTC. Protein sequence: CASSSGFDEQYF.